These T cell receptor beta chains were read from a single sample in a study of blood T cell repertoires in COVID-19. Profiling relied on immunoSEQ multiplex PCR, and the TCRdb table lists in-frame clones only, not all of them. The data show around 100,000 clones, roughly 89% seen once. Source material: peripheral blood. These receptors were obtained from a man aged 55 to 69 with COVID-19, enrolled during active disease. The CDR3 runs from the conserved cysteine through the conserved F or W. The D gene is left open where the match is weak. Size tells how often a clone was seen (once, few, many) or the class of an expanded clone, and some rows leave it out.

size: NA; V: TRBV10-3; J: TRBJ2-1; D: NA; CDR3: CAISDSYNEQFF; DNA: TGTGCCATCAGTGATAGCTACAATGAGCAGTTCTTC
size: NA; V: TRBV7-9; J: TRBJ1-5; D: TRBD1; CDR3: CASSARQGIDQPQHF; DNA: TGTGCCAGCAGCGCCCGACAGGGGATCGATCAGCCCCAGCATTTT
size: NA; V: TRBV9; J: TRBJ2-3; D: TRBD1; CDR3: CASSVVPRTGTAVTDTQYF; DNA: TGTGCCAGCAGCGTAGTACCCCGAACCGGGACAGCGGTGACAGATACGCAGTATTTT
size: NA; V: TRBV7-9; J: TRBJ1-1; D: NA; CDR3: CASSLEATTEAFF; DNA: TGTGCCAGCAGCTTAGAAGCAACCACTGAAGCTTTCTTT
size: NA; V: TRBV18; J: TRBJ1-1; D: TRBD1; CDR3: CASSSRTGNTEAFF; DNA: TGTGCCAGCTCATCGAGGACAGGGAACACTGAAGCTTTCTTT
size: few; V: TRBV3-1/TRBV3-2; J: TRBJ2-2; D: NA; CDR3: CASSPGLPNTGELFF; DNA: TGTGCCAGCAGCCCAGGCCTTCCGAACACCGGGGAGCTGTTTTTT
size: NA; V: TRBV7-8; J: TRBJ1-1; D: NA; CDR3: CASSSEGQTMNTEAFF; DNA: TGTGCCAGCAGCTCCGAAGGGCAGACTATGAACACTGAAGCTTTCTTT
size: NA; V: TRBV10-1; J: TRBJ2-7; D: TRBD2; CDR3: CASSTSGRAGEQYF; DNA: TGCGCCAGCAGTACTAGCGGGAGGGCCGGCGAGCAGTACTTC
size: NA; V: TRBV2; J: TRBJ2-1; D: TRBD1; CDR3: CASSGQGGNEQFF; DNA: TGTGCCAGCAGCGGACAGGGGGGCAATGAGCAGTTCTTC
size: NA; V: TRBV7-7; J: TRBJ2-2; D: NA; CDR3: CASSSQGDGELFF; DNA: TGTGCCAGCAGCTCCCAGGGCGACGGGGAGCTGTTTTTT
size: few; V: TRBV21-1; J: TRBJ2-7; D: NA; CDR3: CASSSPEGLAGEDEQYF; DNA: TGTGCCAGCAGCTCCCCTGAGGGACTAGCGGGAGAGGACGAGCAGTACTTC
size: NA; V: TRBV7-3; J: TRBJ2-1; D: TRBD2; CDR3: CASSLTGGVNEQFF; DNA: TGTGCCAGCAGCTTAACGGGAGGGGTAAATGAGCAGTTCTTC
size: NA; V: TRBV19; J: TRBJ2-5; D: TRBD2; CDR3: CASSIQASGVQETQYF; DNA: TGTGCCAGTAGTATTCAGGCTAGCGGGGTACAAGAGACCCAGTACTTC
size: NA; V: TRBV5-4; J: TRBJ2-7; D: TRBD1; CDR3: CASSADRGEIYEQYF; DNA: TGTGCCAGCAGCGCCGACAGGGGCGAGATCTACGAGCAGTACTTC
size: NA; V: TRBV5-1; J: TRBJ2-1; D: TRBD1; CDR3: CASSPGQVELGEQFF; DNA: TGCGCCAGCAGTCCAGGACAGGTGGAGTTAGGTGAGCAGTTCTTC
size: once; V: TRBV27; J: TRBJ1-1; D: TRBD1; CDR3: CASSLQDRGTEAFF; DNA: TGTGCCAGCAGTTTACAGGACAGGGGAACTGAAGCTTTCTTT
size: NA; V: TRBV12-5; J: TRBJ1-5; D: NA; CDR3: CASGLVQGLPNQPQHF; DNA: TGTGCTAGTGGTTTGGTACAGGGTTTACCCAATCAGCCCCAGCATTTT
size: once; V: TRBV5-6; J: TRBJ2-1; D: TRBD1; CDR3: CASSLLGTGFYNEQFF; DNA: TGTGCCAGCAGCTTGTTGGGGACAGGGTTCTACAATGAGCAGTTCTTC
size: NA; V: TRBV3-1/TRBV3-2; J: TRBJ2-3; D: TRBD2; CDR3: CASSRAVAGSTDTQYF; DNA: TGTGCCAGCAGCCGCGCGGTAGCGGGAAGCACAGATACGCAGTATTTT
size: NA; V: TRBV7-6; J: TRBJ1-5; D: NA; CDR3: CASSLAAFLVTQPQHF; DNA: TGTGCCAGCAGCTTAGCCGCGTTTCTCGTTACTCAGCCCCAGCATTTT
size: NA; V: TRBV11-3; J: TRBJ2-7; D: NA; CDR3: CASRPEGGPAYEQYF; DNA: TGTGCCAGCAGACCAGAGGGGGGGCCCGCCTACGAGCAGTACTTC
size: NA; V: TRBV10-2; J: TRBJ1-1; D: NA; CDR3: CASSESLQGLNTEAFF; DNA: TGCGCCAGCAGTGAGTCCTTACAGGGATTGAACACTGAAGCTTTCTTT
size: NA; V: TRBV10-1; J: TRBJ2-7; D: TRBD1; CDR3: CASSDAGTGNEQYF; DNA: TGCGCCAGCAGTGACGCCGGGACAGGGAACGAGCAGTACTTC
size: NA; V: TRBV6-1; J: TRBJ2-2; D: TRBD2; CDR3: CASSEVAGANTGELFF; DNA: TGTGCCAGCAGTGAGGTAGCGGGAGCGAACACCGGGGAGCTGTTTTTT
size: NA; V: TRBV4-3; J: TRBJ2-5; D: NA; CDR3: CASSQEPGEVGETQYF; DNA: TGCGCCAGCAGCCAAGAACCGGGAGAGGTGGGAGAGACCCAGTACTTC
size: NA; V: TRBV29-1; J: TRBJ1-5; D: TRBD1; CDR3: CSVSDRASQPQHF; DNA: TGCAGCGTTTCGGACAGGGCTAGTCAGCCCCAGCATTTT
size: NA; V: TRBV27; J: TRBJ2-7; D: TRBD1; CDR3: CASEADRGNKYF; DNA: TGTGCCAGCGAAGCTGACAGGGGGAATAAGTACTTC
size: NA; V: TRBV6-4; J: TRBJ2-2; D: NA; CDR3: CASKGQVGTGELFF; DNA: TGTGCCAGCAAGGGGCAGGTGGGCACCGGGGAGCTGTTTTTT
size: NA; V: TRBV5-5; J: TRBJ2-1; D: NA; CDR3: CASSFLSSSYNEQFF; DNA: TGTGCCAGCAGCTTCCTTAGCAGCTCCTACAATGAGCAGTTCTTC
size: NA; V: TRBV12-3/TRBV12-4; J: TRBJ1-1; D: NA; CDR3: CASSDRYREAFF; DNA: TGTGCCAGCAGTGACAGGTACCGAGAAGCTTTCTTT
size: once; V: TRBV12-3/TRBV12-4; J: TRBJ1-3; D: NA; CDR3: CASSPMDRNTIYF; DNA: TGTGCCAGCAGCCCTATGGACAGAAACACCATATATTTT
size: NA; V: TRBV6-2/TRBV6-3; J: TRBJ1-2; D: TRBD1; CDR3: CASSPLGQGAYGYTF; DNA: TGTGCCAGCAGTCCCTTGGGCCAGGGGGCGTATGGCTACACCTTC
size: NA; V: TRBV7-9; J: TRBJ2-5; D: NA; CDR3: CASSLRGRGQETQYF; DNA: TGTGCCAGCAGCTTACGGGGGAGGGGGCAAGAGACCCAGTACTTC
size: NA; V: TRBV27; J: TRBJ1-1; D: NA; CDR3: CASRSQGMNTEAFF; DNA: TGTGCCAGCAGAAGCCAGGGGATGAACACTGAAGCTTTCTTT
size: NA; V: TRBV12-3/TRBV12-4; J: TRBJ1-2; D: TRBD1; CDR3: CASRGTENYGYTF; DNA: TGTGCCAGCAGAGGGACAGAAAACTATGGCTACACCTTC
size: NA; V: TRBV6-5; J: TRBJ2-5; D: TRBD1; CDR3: CATRDRQETQYF; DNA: TGTGCCACCCGGGACAGACAAGAGACCCAGTACTTC
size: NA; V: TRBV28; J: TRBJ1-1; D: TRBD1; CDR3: CASSLRGAEAFF; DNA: TGTGCCAGCAGCCTCAGGGGGGCTGAAGCTTTCTTT
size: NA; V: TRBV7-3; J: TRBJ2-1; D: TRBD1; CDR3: CASSLSLGQGDEQFF; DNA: TGTGCCAGCAGCTTAAGCCTGGGACAGGGCGATGAGCAGTTCTTC
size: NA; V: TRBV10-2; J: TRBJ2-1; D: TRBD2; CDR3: CASKTSGIYNEQFF; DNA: TGCGCCAGTAAAACTAGCGGGATCTACAATGAGCAGTTCTTC
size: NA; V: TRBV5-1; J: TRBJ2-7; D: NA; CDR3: CASSVSNSYEQYF; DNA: TGCGCCAGCAGCGTGTCCAATTCCTACGAGCAGTACTTC
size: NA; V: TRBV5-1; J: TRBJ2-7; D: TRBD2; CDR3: CASSSGLADYEQYF; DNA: TGCGCCAGCAGCTCGGGACTAGCGGACTACGAGCAGTACTTC
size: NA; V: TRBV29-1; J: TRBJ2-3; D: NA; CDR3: CSVGSPESTDTQYF; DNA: TGCAGCGTTGGTTCGCCGGAGAGCACAGATACGCAGTATTTT